This TCR beta chain comes out of a study of blood T cell repertoires in COVID-19. Whole-study context: Both acute and convalescent COVID-19 samples were obtained from the United States, Italy and Spain. PBMCs, B-cell-depleted T cells, or T cells provided the cDNA or gDNA that made up the material.

The CDR3 spans 16 residues. The germline V gene has CDR1 SGHRS and CDR2 YFSETQ. J was trimmed by 6 bases and V by 5 bases; bases with no gene match: 9. Sequencing was performed with immunoSEQ multiplex PCR; in TCRdb, only in-frame clones are kept and a portion is missing. Of about 84,000 clones in the sample, 75% to 85% were seen once. The sample comprised peripheral blood. The clonotype originates from a woman older than 75 with acute or convalescent COVID-19. The V gene is TRBV5-1, the J gene TRBJ2-1; 12 positions match TRBD2. CDR3 DNA: TGCGCCAGCAGTGTGGGACTAGCGGGCCTCACCAATGAGCAGTTCTTC. Encoded protein: CASSVGLAGLTNEQFF.